These 25 T cell receptor beta chains originate from one sample sequenced in a study of T cells after yellow fever vaccination. TCRdb re-analysed the 5' RACE reads in MiXCR, keeping a single row per CDR3 protein. The profile shows some 300,000 distinct CDR3 sequences, about 3.5% of them singletons. The sequencing used PBMCs, collected on the day of the yellow fever booster vaccination. The receptors derive from a man younger than 35 who received the YFV17D yellow fever vaccine.

The chain carries TRBV6-5 and TRBJ1-2, with unresolved D. This CDR3 contains 19 residues. CDR1 is MNHEY, CDR2 SVGAGI, per germline. V lost 7 bases and J lost 0, with 27 bases in between. CDR3 sequence: CASTQGSGVPATANYGYTF. For the CDR3, the DNA is TGTGCCAGCACACAAGGTTCGGGAGTCCCGGCAACCGCTAACTATGGCTACACCTTC.

This clonotype came up a few times. CDR3 DNA sequence: TGTGCCAGCAGCTTAGGGGGGACGGGCTACGAGCAGTACGTC. This translates into CASSLGGTGYEQYV. The chain uses TRBV7-8 and TRBJ2-7; either TRBD1 or TRBD2 may supply D (5 bases each). Trimming took 1 base from V and 3 from J, leaving 10 bases between them. This CDR3 is 14 amino acids long. Germline V gives CDR1 SGHVS, CDR2 FQNEAQ.

CDR3 nucleotides: TGTGCCAGCAGCTCCCCTGGCAGGGGGCTTGGCTACACCTTC. It specifies CASSSPGRGLGYTF. V usage is TRBV7-9 and J usage is TRBJ1-2; 8 nucleotides match TRBD1. The CDR3 covers 14 residues. V dropped 4 bases and J dropped 7; count of bases not matched to a gene: 8. CDR1 and CDR2 from the germline V gene are SEHNR and FQNEAQ (reference sequence).

The genes are TRBV7-3 and TRBJ2-1, with 9 bases aligning to TRBD2. The CDR3 has 15 amino acids. CDR1 is SGHTA and CDR2 is FQGTGA in the germline V gene. V lost 5 bases to trimming and J lost 0 bases; unmatched junction nucleotides: 2. The CDR3 loop reads CASSGGGASYNEQFF. The CDR3 coding sequence is TGTGCCAGCAGCGGCGGGGGGGCCTCCTACAATGAGCAGTTCTTC.

This clonotype has just a few counts. The chain joins TRBV30 to TRBJ1-1; TRBD1 agrees at 7 bases. There are 14 residues in the CDR3. Losses at the gene ends were 6 bases for V and 4 bases for J; bases not matched to a gene: 11. CDR1 and CDR2 (germline): GTSNPN, SVGIG (reference sequence). The CDR3 loop is CACRTKRQGTEAFF. CDR3 nucleotides: TGTGCCTGCAGAACTAAAAGACAGGGCACTGAAGCTTTCTTT.

The sample holds many counts of this clonotype. V usage is TRBV6-5 and J usage is TRBJ1-1; the D is unclear. Germline lookup yields CDR1 MNHEY and CDR2 SVGAGI. Trimming removed 0 bases from V and 5 bases from J, with 7 bases in between. The CDR3 is 13 residues long. CDR3 region: CASSYSAGTEAFF. The CDR3 DNA reads TGTGCCAGCAGTTACTCGGCTGGGACTGAAGCTTTCTTT.

This clonotype was found many times. This rearrangement joins TRBV5-1 to TRBJ1-3; no reliable D call. Germline V gene sequence: CDR1 SGHRS, CDR2 YFSETQ. The CDR3 is 14 amino acids. V was trimmed by 0 bases and J by 4 bases, leaving 8 bases between them. The CDR3 nucleotides are TGCGCCAGCAGCTTGGGGACGAACGGAAACACCATATATTTT. Translation: CASSLGTNGNTIYF.

The genes are TRBV18 and TRBJ1-1, with D maybe TRBD1 (5 bases). The CDR3 is made up of 14 amino acids. Germline V CDR1 and CDR2: KGHSH, LQKENI. The V end lost 2 bases, the J end lost 3 bases, and 10 bases lay between the germline ends. CDR3: CASSPNSGDTEAFF. CDR3 nucleotides: TGTGCCAGCTCACCAAATTCGGGGGACACTGAAGCTTTCTTT. The full variable domain, in which reference TRBV18 and TRBJ1-1 provide the parts outside the CDR3, is NAGVMQNPRHLVRRRGQEARLRCSPMKGHSHVYWYRQLPEEGLKFMVYLQKENIIDESGMPKERFSAEFPKEGPSILRIQQVVRGDSAAYFCASSPNSGDTEAFFGQGTRLTVV.

In its sample, this clonotype was seen many times. This chain uses TRBV27 with TRBJ2-3, with 12 nucleotides matching TRBD2. Germline values: CDR1 MNHEY, CDR2 SMNVEV (reference sequence). The CDR3 is made up of 14 amino acids. The V and J ends lost 7 bases and 6 bases, in that order; junction bases with no gene match: 5. CDR3 region: CASTLAGGRDTQYF. The CDR3, as DNA: TGTGCCAGCACACTAGCGGGGGGTAGGGATACGCAGTATTTT.

There are many counts of this clonotype. The chain has TRBV4-1 and TRBJ2-3; 12 positions match TRBD2. The germline V gene encodes CDR1 MGHRA and CDR2 YSYEKL. The CDR3 loop spans 17 amino acids. V dropped 2 bases and J dropped 3; count of bases not matched to a gene: 6. The CDR3 loop is CASSQRLAGDMTDTQYF. The DNA for the CDR3 is TGCGCCAGCAGCCAACGACTAGCGGGGGACATGACAGATACGCAGTATTTT.

The chain joins TRBV18 to TRBJ2-1; 7 bases are a match to TRBD1. The CDR3 sequence is 15 residues long. The germline gives CDR1 KGHSH, CDR2 LQKENI. J lost 7 bases, V lost 3 bases, and 9 bases had no gene match. CDR3 residues: CASSPDPQGVNEQFF. CDR3 nucleotides: TGTGCCAGCTCACCCGACCCTCAGGGGGTAAATGAGCAGTTCTTC. Drawing the rest from reference TRBV18 and TRBJ2-1, the complete variable domain is NAGVMQNPRHLVRRRGQEARLRCSPMKGHSHVYWYRQLPEEGLKFMVYLQKENIIDESGMPKERFSAEFPKEGPSILRIQQVVRGDSAAYFCASSPDPQGVNEQFFGPGTRLTVL.

This clonotype was counted ten times or more. The chain has TRBV5-1 and TRBJ2-5; possibly TRBD2 for D (6 bases). Germline lookup yields CDR1 SGHRS and CDR2 YFSETQ. V lost 3 bases and J 3 bases, leaving 12 bases between the germline ends. The CDR3 has 14 residues. The CDR3: CASSSRGAEETQYF. The CDR3 DNA reads TGCGCCAGCAGCTCCCGCGGGGCCGAAGAGACCCAGTACTTC.

At least ten counts were recorded for this clonotype. This chain links TRBV23-1 with TRBJ2-1; TRBD1 matches 7 bases. TRBV23-1 is assigned to the ORF class and has an uncertain function. The CDR3 extends over 18 amino acids. The junction had 22 bases not matched to a gene; V was cut back by 6 bases and J by 8 bases. The CDR3 DNA follows: TGCGCCAGCAGACCGGCGGACAGGACCAACCCCCGGACGGATGAGCAGTTCTTC. Its protein product is CASRPADRTNPRTDEQFF.

This sequence joins TRBV2 and TRBJ1-5; TRBD1 might be the D (6 bases). The CDR3 loop spans 15 amino acids. The germline CDR1 and CDR2 sequences are SNHLY and FYNNEI. Trimming left V 9 bases short and J 3 bases short, with 18 bases between. Here the CDR3 reads CASHSGGSVNQPQHF. The CDR3 DNA is TGTGCCAGTCACTCTGGGGGCTCGGTCAATCAGCCCCAGCATTTT.

This clonotype has only a few counts. This chain joins TRBV10-3 and TRBJ1-5, with 7 bases that match TRBD1. The germline CDR1 and CDR2 sequences are ENHRY and SYGVKD. The CDR3 is 13 amino acids. After removal of 5 bases from V and 7 bases from J, the junction contained 5 bases not matched to a gene. The DNA for the CDR3 is TGTGCCATCAGTTATACAGGGGAACAGCCCCAGCATTTT. Its translation is CAISYTGEQPQHF.

The sample holds a few counts of this clonotype. This chain uses TRBV27 with TRBJ2-1, with 9 bases identical to TRBD1. The CDR3 runs to 15 residues. CDR1 is MNHEY, CDR2 SMNVEV, per germline (reference sequence). V was clipped by 7 bases and J by 2 bases; unmatched bases: 6. This CDR3 is CASTKGQGAYNEQFF. CDR3 coding DNA: TGTGCCAGCACCAAGGGACAGGGAGCCTACAATGAGCAGTTCTTC.

This clonotype came up a few times. V and J are TRBV12-3 or TRBV12-4 and TRBJ2-5, with TRBD1 matching over 9 bases. This CDR3 is built from 13 residues. V shed 7 bases, J shed 4 bases, and the junction held 4 bases outside the gene matches. The CDR3 DNA reads TGTGCCAGCACCCGGGACAGGGCAGAGACCCAGTACTTC. This encodes CASTRDRAETQYF.

This clonotype showed up many times. The chain links TRBV7-9 to TRBJ1-6; 9 bases map to TRBD1. The CDR3 extends over 16 amino acids. Germline V gives CDR1 SEHNR, CDR2 FQNEAQ (reference sequence). J gave up 7 bases and V 3 bases, and 7 bases lay outside the gene matches. The CDR3 protein is CASSFPGTGWNSPLHF. The CDR3 nucleotides are TGTGCCAGCAGCTTCCCCGGGACAGGGTGGAATTCACCCCTCCACTTT.

This clonotype was observed a handful of times. The CDR3 is CATKTSVSALGRETQYF. CDR3 DNA: TGTGCCACCAAGACTAGTGTCAGCGCATTGGGTCGAGAGACCCAGTACTTC. This chain links TRBV10-3 with TRBJ2-5, with D perhaps matching TRBD2 (6 bases). The length of the CDR3 is 17 residues. Between the trimmed V and J ends, which lost 10 bases and 4 bases, there was a span of 28 bases. Germline V lookup: CDR1 ENHRY, CDR2 SYGVKD.

V gene TRBV5-1 combines with J gene TRBJ2-3; no definite D call. V lost 6 bases to trimming and J lost 2 bases, with 10 bases between them. Germline V CDR1 and CDR2: SGHRS, YFSETQ. The CDR3 has 13 amino acids. The chain's CDR3 is CASTHPLTDTQYF. The CDR3 coding sequence is TGCGCCAGCACCCATCCCCTCACAGATACGCAGTATTTT.

This clonotype was counted between two and nine times. The J gene is TRBJ2-5, the V gene TRBV27; 9 bases match TRBD1. Germline V gene sequence: CDR1 MNHEY, CDR2 SMNVEV (reference sequence). V was pared by 6 bases and J by 5 bases, with 10 bases of the junction left unmatched. CDR3 length equals 15 residues. The CDR3 is CASRPRTGGAETQYF. CDR3 sequence (DNA): TGTGCCAGCAGACCCCGTACAGGGGGCGCGGAGACCCAGTACTTC.

This clonotype was seen more than once but under ten times. The chain uses TRBV28 and TRBJ2-1; 9 bases are shared with TRBD1. V lost 6 bases to trimming and J lost 0 bases; unmatched junction nucleotides: 9. Germline values: CDR1 MDHEN, CDR2 SYDVKM. CDR3 length: 17 amino acids. The CDR3 sequence is CASRGQGPPSSYNEQFF. In DNA form, the CDR3 reads TGTGCCAGCAGAGGACAGGGGCCGCCTAGCTCCTACAATGAGCAGTTCTTC. The entire variable domain, with the rest obtained from reference TRBV28 and TRBJ2-1, is as follows: DVKVTQSSRYLVKRTGEKVFLECVQDMDHENMFWYRQDPGLGLRLIYFSYDVKMKEKGDIPEGYSVSREKKERFSLILESASTNQTSMYLCASRGQGPPSSYNEQFFGPGTRLTVL.

This chain uses TRBV20-1 with TRBJ2-7; D gene uncertain. The J call may be mistaken, given a closer DNA end match to TRBJ2-1. Germline V gene sequence: CDR1 DFQATT, CDR2 SNEGSKA (reference sequence). This CDR3 is built from 14 residues. CDR3 in amino acids: CSARKAQTNYEQFF. Here the CDR3 DNA reads TGCAGCGCCAGGAAGGCCCAGACAAACTACGAGCAGTTCTTC.

This clonotype appeared many times. V gene TRBV20-1 combines with J gene TRBJ2-3; 10 positions match TRBD1. The CDR3 has 14 amino acids. Per germline, CDR1 DFQATT and CDR2 SNEGSKA (reference sequence). The chain's CDR3 is CTARGTGGTDTQYF. The CDR3 nucleotides read TGCACCGCTAGAGGGACAGGGGGCACAGATACGCAGTATTTT.

This clonotype appeared many times. The chain recombines TRBV7-9 with TRBJ1-2, with D hard to call. The CDR3 has 12 amino acids. Germline assignment: CDR1 SEHNR and CDR2 FQNEAQ (reference sequence). Trimming stripped 5 bases from V and 1 base from J, with 5 bases between. CDR3 DNA: TGTGCCAGCAGCCGAAATAACTATGGCTACACCTTC. Protein sequence: CASSRNNYGYTF.